A selection of T cell receptor beta chains follows, all from one sample in a study of human T cells and chemical hapten exposure. TCRdb ran MiXCR on the RACE reads and lists one entry per CDR3 protein. The repertoire holds about 300,000 distinct CDR3 sequences, with around 5% as singletons. Sequenced here: whole blood, sampled in connection with sensitization to the hapten diphenylcyclopropenone (DPC). The receptors were gathered from a woman younger than 30 with alopecia areata. Some clones in this sample may be carry-over from other donors' samples. Both conserved end residues are part of each CDR3. The D gene is left open where the match is weak. Size tells how often a clone was seen (once, few, many) or the class of an expanded clone, and some rows leave it out.

size,V,J,D,DNA,CDR3
many,TRBV5-1,TRBJ2-5,TRBD2,TGCGCCAGCAGCATACTACCGGGGGGACTCCAAGAGACCCAGTACTTC,CASSILPGGLQETQYF
many,TRBV2,TRBJ1-4,-,TGTGCCAGCAGTGAAGCTCCGAGGGGAGCTAATGAAAAACTGTTTTTT,CASSEAPRGANEKLFF
few,TRBV4-1,TRBJ2-3,-,TGCGCCAGCAGCCAAGAAGAATTAACGCAGTATTTT,CASSQEELTQYF
-,TRBV6-5,TRBJ2-7,TRBD1,TGTGCCAGCAGTCGGGACAGCGCAACCTACGAGCAGTACTTC,CASSRDSATYEQYF
-,TRBV27,TRBJ2-3,TRBD2,TGTGCCAGCAGCCAAACAACTAAACCGGGACTAGCGGCCAACACAGATACGCAGTATTTT,CASSQTTKPGLAANTDTQYF
-,TRBV27,TRBJ1-6,-,TGTGCCAGCAGGACGATAACTTATTATAATTCACCCCTCCACTTT,CASRTITYYNSPLHF
many,TRBV5-1,TRBJ1-6,TRBD1,TGCGCCAGCAAACCCGACCAGGGACAGGCAACGGATTCACCCCTCCACTTT,CASKPDQGQATDSPLHF
few,TRBV13,TRBJ2-5,TRBD1,TGTGCCAGCAGCCGACAGGGGGGAGGAGAGACCCAGTACTTC,CASSRQGGGETQYF
few,TRBV9,TRBJ1-6,TRBD1,TGTGCCAGCAGCGAACAGGGGGTGTATTCACCCCTCCACTTT,CASSEQGVYSPLHF
-,TRBV6-2/TRBV6-3,TRBJ2-3,TRBD2,TGTGCCAGCAGTTCCCCAGCGGGGGGGCAAGCAGATACGCAGTATTTT,CASSSPAGGQADTQYF
few,TRBV7-3,TRBJ2-1,-,TGTGCCAGCAGCTCACTAGCCCAAACTGGTGATGAGCAGTTCTTC,CASSSLAQTGDEQFF
many,TRBV6-5,TRBJ1-3,TRBD1,TGTGCCAGCAGTTCGGGACAGCGCATTGGAAACACCATATATTTT,CASSSGQRIGNTIYF
many,TRBV13,TRBJ1-6,TRBD1,TGTGCCAGCAGGAACAGGGGCCTGTCGCCCCTCCACTTT,CASRNRGLSPLHF
many,TRBV18,TRBJ2-3,-,TGTGCCAGCTCACGCGGGCCCAGCACAGATACGCAGTATTTT,CASSRGPSTDTQYF
few,TRBV6-2/TRBV6-3,TRBJ1-2,-,TGTGCCAGCAGTTCCTATTCTACGACAGTCCCGGGAGTGGACACCTTC,CASSSYSTTVPGVDTF
few,TRBV6-1,TRBJ2-7,TRBD1,TGTGCCAGCCGGACAGGCAACTACGAGCAGTACTTC,CASRTGNYEQYF
many,TRBV4-3,TRBJ2-5,-,TGCGCCAGCAGCCAAGATCTGGGACAAGGCCAAGAGACCCAGTACTTC,CASSQDLGQGQETQYF
-,TRBV28,TRBJ2-7,TRBD1,TGTGCCAGCAGGTCCGGACAGGGATCATCATATGGGTACTTC,CASRSGQGSSYGYF
many,TRBV12-3/TRBV12-4,TRBJ2-2,TRBD2,TGTGCCAGCAGTCCGACTAGCGGGGCGAACACCGGGGAGCTGTTTTTT,CASSPTSGANTGELFF
many,TRBV7-2,TRBJ2-3,-,TGTGCCAGCAGCTTAGGGGCCACAGATACGCAGTATTTT,CASSLGATDTQYF
few,TRBV20-1,TRBJ2-7,TRBD1,TGCAGTGCTAGCGGTATCGGGACAGGGGTGTACGAGCAGTACTTC,CSASGIGTGVYEQYF
few,TRBV24-1,TRBJ2-1,TRBD1,TGTGCCACCAGTGATTTGTACGGACAGGGTTACAATGAGCAGTTCTTC,CATSDLYGQGYNEQFF
many,TRBV12-3/TRBV12-4,TRBJ1-4,TRBD1,TGTGCCAGCAGTTTACGCCAGGGGGCGGGTAATGAAAAACTGTTTTTT,CASSLRQGAGNEKLFF
-,TRBV20-1,TRBJ1-1,TRBD1,TGCAGTGCAAGAAAACAGGGGCCAAACACTGAAGCTTTCTTT,CSARKQGPNTEAFF
-,TRBV4-1,TRBJ2-1,TRBD1,TGCGCCAGCAGCCAAGAATACACATTTTGGGGGACAGGGAGCAACAATGAGCAGTTCTTC,CASSQEYTFWGTGSNNEQFF
few,TRBV3-1,TRBJ2-3,-,TGTGCCAGCAGCTCGGACAGTCCCAAGGATACGCAGTATTTT,CASSSDSPKDTQYF
few,TRBV6-5,TRBJ1-4,-,TGTGCCAGCACCAACTCCCGAGGGCTTCATAAAGATGAAAAACTGTTTTTT,CASTNSRGLHKDEKLFF
many,TRBV29-1,TRBJ1-3,TRBD1,TGCAGCGTTGAATCGACAGGGAGCTCTGGAAACACCATATATTTT,CSVESTGSSGNTIYF
few,TRBV4-2,TRBJ1-4,-,TGTGCCAGCAGCCAAATACAAGGAGGGGATGAAAAACTGTTTTTT,CASSQIQGGDEKLFF
many,TRBV4-3,TRBJ2-5,-,TGCGCCAGCAGCCAAAACAAAAAAGAGACCCAGTACTTC,CASSQNKKETQYF
few,TRBV27,TRBJ2-3,TRBD1,TGTGCCAGCAGCTCACCCTCTAGCAGGGGGCGCCGAGATACGCAGTATTTT,CASSSPSSRGRRDTQYF
many,TRBV6-2/TRBV6-3,TRBJ2-3,-,TGTGCCAGCAGTCCAGTGACCTCTGCAGATACGCAGTATTTT,CASSPVTSADTQYF
many,TRBV4-3,TRBJ1-2,-,TGCGCCAGCAGCCAGGACCTTAACTATGGCTACACCTTC,CASSQDLNYGYTF
-,TRBV5-6,TRBJ1-2,-,TGTGCCAGCAGACACGGAGGGATGGACTATGGCTACACCTTC,CASRHGGMDYGYTF
-,TRBV6-1,TRBJ2-4,-,TGTGCCAGCAGTGAAGCGGGCATCTCACTAGCCAAAAACATTCAGTACTTC,CASSEAGISLAKNIQYF
-,TRBV11-2,TRBJ1-1,-,TGTGCCAGCAGCTTAGGGTTTGAGACCGGACGGGAAGCTTTCTTT,CASSLGFETGREAFF
many,TRBV5-5,TRBJ2-5,-,TGTGCCAGCAGCTTGGCAGGACGGAGCAAGAGATGGGCCCAGTACTTC,CASSLAGRSKRWAQYF
-,TRBV6-2/TRBV6-3,TRBJ2-2,-,TGTGCCAGCACCTGGGGGGAAACCGGGGAGCTGTTTTTT,CASTWGETGELFF
-,TRBV28,TRBJ2-7,TRBD1,TGTGCCAGCAGTTCCGACAGGGGGAACGAGCAGTACTTC,CASSSDRGNEQYF
many,TRBV7-9,TRBJ1-1,-,TGTGCCAGCAACCTCCTTAGGGTTGAAGCTTTCTTT,CASNLLRVEAFF
few,TRBV5-1,TRBJ2-3,-,TGCGCCAGCAGCGTGATTACAGGGTCAGATACGCAGTATTTT,CASSVITGSDTQYF
many,TRBV6-5,TRBJ2-2,TRBD1,TGTGCCAGCAGTTGGACAGGGGTTGGCACCGGGGAGCTGTTTTTT,CASSWTGVGTGELFF
few,TRBV20-1,TRBJ2-5,-,TGCAGTGCCCGATCTAGGAAAAGGATCCAAGAGACCCAGTACTTC,CSARSRKRIQETQYF
many,TRBV29-1,TRBJ1-2,-,TGCAGCGTGGGTGCGGGGGAGGCGGATGGCTACACCTTC,CSVGAGEADGYTF
few,TRBV13,TRBJ2-5,-,TGTGCCAGCAGCCCCGCTGGGGGAACGTACCAAGAGACCCAGTACTTC,CASSPAGGTYQETQYF
once,TRBV27,TRBJ2-3,-,TGTGCCAGCAGTCCTCCGACGGGAACTACGGTGGATACGCAGTATTTT,CASSPPTGTTVDTQYF
few,TRBV7-9,TRBJ2-5,-,TGTGCCAGCAGCCTACTCTTGACACACTTCCAAGAGACCCAGTACTTC,CASSLLLTHFQETQYF
many,TRBV12-3/TRBV12-4,TRBJ1-2,-,TGTGCCAGCAGTCTCGGGCCATCCCCGGGGATTGGCTACACCTTC,CASSLGPSPGIGYTF
-,TRBV12-5,TRBJ1-1,TRBD1,TGTGCTAGTGGTTTGCCTACTGGGACAGTCGGGACTGAAGCTTTCTTT,CASGLPTGTVGTEAFF
few,TRBV9,TRBJ1-1,-,TGTGCCAGCAGCTCCCATGACACTGAAGCTTTCTTT,CASSSHDTEAFF
many,TRBV29-1,TRBJ2-6,-,TGCAGCGTTGACGACCCCCGGGGCTCTGGGGCCAACGTCCTGACTTTC,CSVDDPRGSGANVLTF
-,TRBV7-2,TRBJ2-1,-,TGTGCCAGCAGCTCGCGGGTCCTAAACAATGAGCAGTTCTTC,CASSSRVLNNEQFF
few,TRBV3-1,TRBJ2-2,TRBD1,TGTGCCAGCAGCCCAAGCCCGGGACAGGGGTTGGCCGGGGAGCTGTTTTTT,CASSPSPGQGLAGELFF